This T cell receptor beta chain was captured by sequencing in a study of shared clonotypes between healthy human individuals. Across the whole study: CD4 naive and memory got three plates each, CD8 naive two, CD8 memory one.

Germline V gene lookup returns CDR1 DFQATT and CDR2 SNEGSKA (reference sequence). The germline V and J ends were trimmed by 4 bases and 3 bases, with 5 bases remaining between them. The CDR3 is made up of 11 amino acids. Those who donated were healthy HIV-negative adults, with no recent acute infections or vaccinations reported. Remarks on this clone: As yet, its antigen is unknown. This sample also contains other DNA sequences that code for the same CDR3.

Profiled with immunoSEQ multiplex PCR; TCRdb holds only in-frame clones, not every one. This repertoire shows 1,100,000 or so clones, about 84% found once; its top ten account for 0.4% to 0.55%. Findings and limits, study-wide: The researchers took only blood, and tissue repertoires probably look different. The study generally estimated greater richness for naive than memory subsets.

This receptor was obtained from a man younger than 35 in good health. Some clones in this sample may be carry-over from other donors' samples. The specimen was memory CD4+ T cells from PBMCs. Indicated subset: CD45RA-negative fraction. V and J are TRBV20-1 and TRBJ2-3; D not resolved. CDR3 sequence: CSANPTDTQYF. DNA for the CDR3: TGCAGTGCTAACCCAACAGATACGCAGTATTTT.